Each of the 8 T cell receptor beta chains below was sequenced from the same sample in a study of Ad26.COV2.S vaccination and SARS-CoV-2 variants. Regarding treatment: over 15 received Ad26.COV2.S at low or high dose, single or two shots; 5 received placebo; per-sample allocation not given. Sample collection was performed on day 63 after the first vaccine or placebo injection. Repertoires were generated with immunoSEQ multiplex PCR, while TCRdb's copy carries only in-frame clones and drops some. Here the sample spans a few hundred thousand clones, around 82% being singletons. Material: peripheral blood, obtained in a trial of Ad26.COV2.S vaccine versus placebo. These receptors all come from a person between 18 and 65 years old who received the Ad26.COV2.S COVID-19 vaccine or a placebo.

The chain combines TRBV7-9 with TRBJ1-5, with no clear D. This CDR3 spans 12 amino acids. Trimming removed 1 base at V and 6 bases at J, with 4 bases between. CDR1 is SEHNR, CDR2 FQNEAQ, per germline (reference sequence). In DNA form, the CDR3 reads TGTGCCAGCAGCTTAGGGAGTCAGCCCCAGCATTTT. It specifies CASSLGSQPQHF.

The chain is built from TRBV3-1 (or the pseudogene TRBV3-2) and TRBJ2-6, with TRBD1 matching over 9 bases. With 0 bases clipped from V and 3 bases from J, the junction kept 9 bases outside the gene matches. Germline-derived CDR1 and CDR2 are LGHDT and YNNKEL (reference sequence). The CDR3 has 19 residues. The CDR3 DNA is TGTGCCAGCAGCCAAGATAACCGGGACAGGGATCTTGGGGCCAACGTCCTGACTTTC. Translating gives CASSQDNRDRDLGANVLTF.

V gene TRBV5-5 combines with J gene TRBJ2-3; TRBD2 matches at 7 bases. CDR3 length: 14 amino acids. Germline values: CDR1 SGHKS, CDR2 YYEKEE (reference sequence). V lost 4 bases, J lost 3 bases, and 5 bases stayed unmatched. The CDR3: CASSRQRGTDTQYF. In DNA, the CDR3 is TGTGCCAGCAGCCGACAGCGGGGAACAGATACGCAGTATTTT. Looking up the rest from reference TRBV5-5 and TRBJ2-3 gives the full variable domain: DAGVTQSPTHLIKTRGQQVTLRCSPISGHKSVSWYQQVLGQGPQFIFQYYEKEERGRGNFPDRFSARQFPNYSSELNVNALLLGDSALYLCASSRQRGTDTQYFGPGTRLTVL.

This clone turned up a few times. The V gene is TRBV18, the J gene TRBJ1-3; possible D gene TRBD1, 6 bases. Germline lookup yields CDR1 KGHSH and CDR2 LQKENI. The CDR3 is 15 amino acids. V lost 3 bases, J lost 0 bases, and 9 bases lay in between. CDR3 residues: CASSPDRSSGNTIYF. The CDR3 DNA reads TGTGCCAGCTCACCCGACAGGAGCTCTGGAAACACCATATATTTT.

This clone was observed at least ten times. The genes are TRBV19 and TRBJ2-1; D uncertain. Germline-derived CDR1 and CDR2 are LNHDA and SQIVND (reference sequence). The V end lost 1 base, the J end lost 0 bases, and 7 bases lay between the germline ends. The length of the CDR3 is 15 residues. The CDR3 DNA is TGTGCCAGTAGTATAGGGAGAGACTCCTACAATGAGCAGTTCTTC. It specifies CASSIGRDSYNEQFF.

This sequence joins TRBV6-5 and TRBJ1-2; 7 bases agree with TRBD1. V shed 4 bases and J 8 bases; nucleotides not matched to a gene: 10. Looked up from germline, CDR1 is MNHEY and CDR2 is SVGAGI. This CDR3 has 14 residues. The DNA for the CDR3 is TGTGCCAGCAGTTTTCTAGGGGACAGACGGGGCTACACCTTC. This gives the protein CASSFLGDRRGYTF.

This sequence joins TRBV3-1 (or the pseudogene TRBV3-2) and TRBJ2-3; TRBD1 or TRBD2 may be the D gene (5 bases each). The CDR3 contains 16 residues. V lost 0 bases to trimming and J lost 4 bases, with 14 bases between them. The germline V gene encodes CDR1 LGHDT and CDR2 YNNKEL (reference sequence). The CDR3 DNA is TGTGCCAGCAGCCAAGATGGGGCGGGCCACCCAGATACGCAGTATTTT. Its protein product is CASSQDGAGHPDTQYF.

The gene calls are TRBV11-2 and TRBJ2-7; 13 bases line up with TRBD2. Germline V CDR1 and CDR2: SGHAT, FQNNGV. This CDR3 has 19 residues. V lost 5 bases and J lost 0; bases outside the gene matches: 13. This CDR3 reads CASSAGLAGISQSSYEQYF. Here the CDR3 DNA reads TGTGCCAGCAGCGCGGGACTAGCGGGAATATCACAAAGCTCCTACGAGCAGTACTTC.